A selection of T cell receptor beta chains follows, all from one sample in a study of early T cells in non-severe SARS-CoV-2 infection. TCRdb re-analysed the 5' RACE reads in MiXCR, keeping a single row per CDR3 protein. The repertoire holds approximately 70,000 distinct CDR3 sequences, with about 12% as singletons. Sequenced input: whole blood. The receptors come from an adult who was a healthcare worker with PCR-confirmed SARS-CoV-2 infection or an uninfected control (not recorded which). CDR3s include the opening cysteine and the closing phenylalanine or tryptophan. Fields, in order: CDR3 DNA, CDR3 protein, J gene, D gene, V gene, clone size. A D gene is named only where the DNA matches it firmly. Where a row states a size, it is once, few, many or the class of an expanded clone; other rows omit it.

cdr3_nt: TGCGCCAGCATTCAAGCGGCGAACACCGGGGAGCTGTTTTTT
cdr3_aa: CASIQAANTGELFF
j_call: TRBJ2-2
d_call: -
v_call: TRBV10-2
clone_size: many

cdr3_nt: TGCAGCGTAGGGGACAGGACAGGGAAAACAGATACGCAGTATTTT
cdr3_aa: CSVGDRTGKTDTQYF
j_call: TRBJ2-3
d_call: TRBD1
v_call: TRBV29-1
clone_size: few

cdr3_nt: TGTGCCAGCAGTCCTCCTCAGGGACTGTCCTACGAGCAGTACTTC
cdr3_aa: CASSPPQGLSYEQYF
j_call: TRBJ2-7
d_call: -
v_call: TRBV25-1
clone_size: -

cdr3_nt: TGTGCCACACTGAAACCGGGACCGGGGTACGAGCAGTACTTC
cdr3_aa: CATLKPGPGYEQYF
j_call: TRBJ2-7
d_call: -
v_call: TRBV28
clone_size: many

cdr3_nt: TGTGCCAGCAGTGAACGGGCCAGGTTTGGCGACGAGCAGTACTTC
cdr3_aa: CASSERARFGDEQYF
j_call: TRBJ2-7
d_call: -
v_call: TRBV2
clone_size: many

cdr3_nt: TGTGCCAGCAGCTATGGCAGGGCCCCAAACATTCAGTACTTC
cdr3_aa: CASSYGRAPNIQYF
j_call: TRBJ2-4
d_call: -
v_call: TRBV7-8
clone_size: few

cdr3_nt: TGTGCCAGCTCCATAGCGGGGGGGCAGAATGAGCAGTTCTTC
cdr3_aa: CASSIAGGQNEQFF
j_call: TRBJ2-1
d_call: TRBD2
v_call: TRBV18
clone_size: few

cdr3_nt: TGTGCCACCAGTGATTCGGCAGATACGCAGTATTTT
cdr3_aa: CATSDSADTQYF
j_call: TRBJ2-3
d_call: -
v_call: TRBV24-1
clone_size: -

cdr3_nt: TGCGCCAGCAGTGGGATGGCTATGAACACTGAAGCTTTCTTT
cdr3_aa: CASSGMAMNTEAFF
j_call: TRBJ1-1
d_call: -
v_call: TRBV5-1
clone_size: few

cdr3_nt: TGTGCCGTCCAGGGAGGGGCCCGGAATTCACCCCTCCACTTT
cdr3_aa: CAVQGGARNSPLHF
j_call: TRBJ1-6
d_call: -
v_call: TRBV30
clone_size: -

cdr3_nt: TGCAGCGTTGACGGCGGGGCCAACGTCCTGACTTTC
cdr3_aa: CSVDGGANVLTF
j_call: TRBJ2-6
d_call: -
v_call: TRBV29-1
clone_size: -

cdr3_nt: TGTGCCAGCAGCATGGGACAGGGCGCTTCACCCCTCCACTTT
cdr3_aa: CASSMGQGASPLHF
j_call: TRBJ1-6
d_call: TRBD1
v_call: TRBV11-2
clone_size: few

cdr3_nt: TGTGCCAGCAGTGAAGGCGGCAGACTCTCCTACGAGCAGTACTTC
cdr3_aa: CASSEGGRLSYEQYF
j_call: TRBJ2-7
d_call: -
v_call: TRBV2
clone_size: -

cdr3_nt: TGCGCCAGCAGCCAAGATACCCCGAACACCGGGGAGCTGTTTTTT
cdr3_aa: CASSQDTPNTGELFF
j_call: TRBJ2-2
d_call: -
v_call: TRBV4-3
clone_size: -

cdr3_nt: TGCAGTGCTAGAGATAGTGTGGGGGGGCATCAGGAGACCCAGTACTTC
cdr3_aa: CSARDSVGGHQETQYF
j_call: TRBJ2-5
d_call: -
v_call: TRBV20-1
clone_size: many

cdr3_nt: TGCAGTGCTCTACAGGGGACCTTCGCTGAAGCTTTCTTT
cdr3_aa: CSALQGTFAEAFF
j_call: TRBJ1-1
d_call: TRBD1
v_call: TRBV20-1
clone_size: -

cdr3_nt: TGTGCCAGCAGCCAACCCGGGACAGGGGGGATCTTTTATAATTCACCCCTCCACTTT
cdr3_aa: CASSQPGTGGIFYNSPLHF
j_call: TRBJ1-6
d_call: TRBD1
v_call: TRBV14
clone_size: many

cdr3_nt: TGTGCCAGTAGTCAGGCGGGATCTCTTGGCGAGCAGTACTTC
cdr3_aa: CASSQAGSLGEQYF
j_call: TRBJ2-7
d_call: -
v_call: TRBV19
clone_size: few

cdr3_nt: TGTGCCAGCAGCCAAGGACAGGGGGCTGAAGCTTTCTTT
cdr3_aa: CASSQGQGAEAFF
j_call: TRBJ1-1
d_call: TRBD1
v_call: TRBV3-1
clone_size: few

cdr3_nt: TGTGCCAGCAGTTTGGCCTACAACGTTGGAAACACCATATATTTT
cdr3_aa: CASSLAYNVGNTIYF
j_call: TRBJ1-3
d_call: -
v_call: TRBV12-3/TRBV12-4
clone_size: many

cdr3_nt: TGTGCCAGCAGTTACAGGGGCGGGGAGCTGTTTTTT
cdr3_aa: CASSYRGGELFF
j_call: TRBJ2-2
d_call: -
v_call: TRBV6-6
clone_size: many

cdr3_nt: TGTGCCAGCAGTTACTCCGGGACAGGGGGTTACGAGCAGTACTTC
cdr3_aa: CASSYSGTGGYEQYF
j_call: TRBJ2-7
d_call: TRBD1
v_call: TRBV6-5
clone_size: many

cdr3_nt: TGTGCCAGCTTTGCCGAGAGCTCCTATAATTCACCCCTCCACTTT
cdr3_aa: CASFAESSYNSPLHF
j_call: TRBJ1-6
d_call: -
v_call: TRBV18
clone_size: many

cdr3_nt: TGTGCCAGCAGTTTTGCAGGGAACTACGAGCAGTACTTC
cdr3_aa: CASSFAGNYEQYF
j_call: TRBJ2-7
d_call: -
v_call: TRBV6-1
clone_size: many

cdr3_nt: TGTGCCAGCAGCCCGAGAGCGGGAGGGCCAGAAGAGCAGTACTTC
cdr3_aa: CASSPRAGGPEEQYF
j_call: TRBJ2-7
d_call: TRBD2
v_call: TRBV3-1
clone_size: -

cdr3_nt: TGCAGTGCTAGAGTTGATCGGCGAGCGGGACCCCTCGGGGAGCAGTACTTC
cdr3_aa: CSARVDRRAGPLGEQYF
j_call: TRBJ2-7
d_call: TRBD2
v_call: TRBV20-1
clone_size: few

cdr3_nt: TGTGCCAGCAGCTTCTTTGACACCGGGGAGCTGTTTTTT
cdr3_aa: CASSFFDTGELFF
j_call: TRBJ2-2
d_call: -
v_call: TRBV11-2
clone_size: few

cdr3_nt: TGTGCCAGCAGCGACATCCCTAGACAGGCGTCCTACGAGCAGTACTTC
cdr3_aa: CASSDIPRQASYEQYF
j_call: TRBJ2-7
d_call: -
v_call: TRBV14
clone_size: many

cdr3_nt: TGTGCCAGCAGCTACTCCCGAGGGGCCGGGATCGCTGAAGCTTTCTTT
cdr3_aa: CASSYSRGAGIAEAFF
j_call: TRBJ1-1
d_call: -
v_call: TRBV7-2
clone_size: -